The clone carrying this TCR beta chain was observed at least ten times. Unique molecular identifiers were incorporated during preparation of the TCRbeta library. TCRdb reanalysed the PCR reads using MiXCR and keeps one entry per CDR3 protein. This sample yields some 240,000 distinct CDR3 sequences, of which about 12% are seen a single time; over 2% belongs to the top ten. These data come from a study of T-cell reconstitution after alpha-beta-depleted transplantation in children. Source: PBMCs from the stem cell graft donor, taken from the stem cell graft. This receptor was obtained from a human donor who donated a stem cell graft to a child with acute lymphoblastic leukemia.

The CDR3 coding sequence is TGTGCCACCGCGATCAGGGGCTACACTGAAGCTTTCTTT. Translated: CATAIRGYTEAFF. The chain joins TRBV15 to TRBJ1-1, with D perhaps TRBD1 (6 bases). The CDR3 length is 13 residues. Looked up from germline, CDR1 is LNHNV and CDR2 is YYDKDF (reference sequence). V was cut by 8 bases and J by 3 bases, with 13 bases left in between.